The sequence of this T cell receptor beta chain was determined in a study of metastatic and nonmetastatic thyroid tumors. TCRdb re-processed the PCR reads through MiXCR. The top ten hold roughly 8.2% of the sample, which has tens of thousands of clones, 12% seen once. This CDR3 comprises 14 residues. The germline V gene encodes CDR1 SQVTM and CDR2 ANQGSEA. V shed 5 bases and J 9 bases; nucleotides not matched to a gene: 11. Nobody among the patients had been given any treatment before thyroid surgery. This clone was counted many times. The chain joins TRBV29-1 to TRBJ2-1, with 9 bases fitting TRBD2. Sequenced material: tumor tissue. The source is a female donor with papillary thyroid cancer or a benign thyroid nodule (not recorded which). Some clones in this sample may be carry-over from other donors' samples. CDR3 coding DNA: TGCAGCGTTCGCCTAGCGGGACCTTCAGGTGAGCAGTTCTTC. It specifies CSVRLAGPSGEQFF.